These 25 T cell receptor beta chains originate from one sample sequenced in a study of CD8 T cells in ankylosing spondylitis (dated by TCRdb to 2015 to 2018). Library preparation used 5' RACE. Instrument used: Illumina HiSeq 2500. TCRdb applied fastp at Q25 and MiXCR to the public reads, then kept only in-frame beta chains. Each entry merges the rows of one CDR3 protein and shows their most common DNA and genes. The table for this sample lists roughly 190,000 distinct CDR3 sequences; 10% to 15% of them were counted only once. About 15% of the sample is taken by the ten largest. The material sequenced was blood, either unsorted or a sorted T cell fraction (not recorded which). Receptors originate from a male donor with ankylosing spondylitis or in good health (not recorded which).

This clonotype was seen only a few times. DNA for the CDR3: TGTGCCAGCAGTCCCCGACAGGGGGCAAGGTACGAGCAGTACTTC. Translated: CASSPRQGARYEQYF. The J gene is TRBJ2-7, the V gene TRBV12-3 or TRBV12-4; 10 nucleotides align to TRBD1. Unmatched junction bases numbered 8, after V lost 5 bases and J lost 4 bases. The CDR3 spans 15 residues.

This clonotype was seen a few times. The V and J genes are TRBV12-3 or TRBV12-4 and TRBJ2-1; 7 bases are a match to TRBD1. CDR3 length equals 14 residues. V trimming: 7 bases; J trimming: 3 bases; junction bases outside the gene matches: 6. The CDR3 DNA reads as TGTGCCAGCAACAGGGGCAGCCTCTACAATGAGCAGTTCTTC. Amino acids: CASNRGSLYNEQFF.

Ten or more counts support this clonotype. CDR3 bases: TGCAGTGCACGCCCCCGGGACAGGGGAACGTACGAGCAGTACTTC. Its translation is CSARPRDRGTYEQYF. J is TRBJ2-7 and V is TRBV20-1, with TRBD1 matching over 10 bases. The V gene end was trimmed by 6 bases and the J gene end by 4 bases; junction bases not matched to a gene: 12. The CDR3 length is 15 residues. The germline V gene has CDR1 DFQATT and CDR2 SNEGSKA (reference sequence).

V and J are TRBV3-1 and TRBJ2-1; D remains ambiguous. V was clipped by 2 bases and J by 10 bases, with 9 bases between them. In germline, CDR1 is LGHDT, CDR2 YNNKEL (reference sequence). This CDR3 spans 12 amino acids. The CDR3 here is CASSQIGREQFF. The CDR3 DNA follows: TGTGCCAGCAGCCAAATTGGGCGGGAGCAGTTCTTC.

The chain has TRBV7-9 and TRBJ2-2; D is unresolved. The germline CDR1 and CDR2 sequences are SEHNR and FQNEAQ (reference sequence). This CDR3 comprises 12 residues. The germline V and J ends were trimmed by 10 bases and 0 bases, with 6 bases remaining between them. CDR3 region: CATQANTGELFF. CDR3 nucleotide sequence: TGTGCCACCCAGGCGAACACCGGGGAGCTGTTTTTT.

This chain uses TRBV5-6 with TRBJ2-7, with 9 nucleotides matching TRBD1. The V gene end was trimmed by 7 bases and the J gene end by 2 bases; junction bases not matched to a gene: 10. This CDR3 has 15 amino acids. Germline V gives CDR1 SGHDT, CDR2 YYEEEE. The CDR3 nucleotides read TGTGCCAGCGGTGGGACAGGGCGGTCTGCCTACGAGCAGTACTTC. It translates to CASGGTGRSAYEQYF.

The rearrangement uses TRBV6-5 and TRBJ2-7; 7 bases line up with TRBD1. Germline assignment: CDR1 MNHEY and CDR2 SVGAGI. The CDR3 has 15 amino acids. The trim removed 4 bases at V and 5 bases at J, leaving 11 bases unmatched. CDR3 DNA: TGTGCCAGCAGTTTGACAGGGATTAGTACGAACGAGCAGTACTTC. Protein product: CASSLTGISTNEQYF.

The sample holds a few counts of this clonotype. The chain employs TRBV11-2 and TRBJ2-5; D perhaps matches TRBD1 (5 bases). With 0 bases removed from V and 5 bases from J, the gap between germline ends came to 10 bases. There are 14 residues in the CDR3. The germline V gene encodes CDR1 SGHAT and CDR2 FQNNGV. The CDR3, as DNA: TGTGCCAGCAGCTTAGAAGCAGGGTTGGAGACCCAGTACTTC. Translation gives CASSLEAGLETQYF.

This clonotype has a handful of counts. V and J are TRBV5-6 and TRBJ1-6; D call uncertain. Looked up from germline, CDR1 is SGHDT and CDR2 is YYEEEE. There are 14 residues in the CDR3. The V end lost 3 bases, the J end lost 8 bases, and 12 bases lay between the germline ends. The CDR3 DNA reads TGTGCCAGCAGCTCTTGGACCGAAGATTCACCCCTCCACTTT. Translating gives CASSSWTEDSPLHF.

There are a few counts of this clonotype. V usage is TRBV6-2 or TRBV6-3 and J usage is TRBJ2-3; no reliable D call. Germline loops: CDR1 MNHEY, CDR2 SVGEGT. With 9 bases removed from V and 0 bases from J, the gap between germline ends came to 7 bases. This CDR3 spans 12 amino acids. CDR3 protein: CASALSTDTQYF. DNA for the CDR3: TGTGCCAGTGCCTTGAGCACAGATACGCAGTATTTT.

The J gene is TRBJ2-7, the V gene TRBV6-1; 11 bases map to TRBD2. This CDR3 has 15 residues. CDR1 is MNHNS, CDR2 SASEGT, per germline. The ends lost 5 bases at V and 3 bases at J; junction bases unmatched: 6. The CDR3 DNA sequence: TGTGCCAGCAGTATGACTAGCGGGGCTCTCTACGAGCAGTACTTC. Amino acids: CASSMTSGALYEQYF.

CDR3 nucleotides: TGTTCCTCCGGGACACCGGAGACCCAGTACTTC. It codes for CSSGTPETQYF. The chain has TRBV6-6 and TRBJ2-5, with D possibly TRBD1 on 6 matching bases. Germline CDR1 is MNHNY and CDR2 is SVGAGI (reference sequence). The CDR3 sequence is 11 residues long.

The CDR3 DNA reads as TGTGCCAGCAGCTACCCAGGGAACCATTACCATCACCCCCTCCACTTT. Residues: CASSYPGNHYHHPLHF. This chain joins TRBV7-9 and TRBJ1-6; weak D call: TRBD1 (5 bases). Trimming cost V 4 bases and J 13 bases, with 23 bases left between them. The CDR3 is 16 residues long. The germline V gene encodes CDR1 SEHNR and CDR2 FQNEAQ (reference sequence).

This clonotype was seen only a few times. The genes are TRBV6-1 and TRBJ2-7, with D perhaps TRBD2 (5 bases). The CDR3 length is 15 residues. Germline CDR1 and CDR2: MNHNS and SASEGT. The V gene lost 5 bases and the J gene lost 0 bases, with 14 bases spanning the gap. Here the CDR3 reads CASSSPGGSSYEQYF. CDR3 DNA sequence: TGTGCCAGCAGTAGCCCAGGAGGTAGCTCCTACGAGCAGTACTTC.

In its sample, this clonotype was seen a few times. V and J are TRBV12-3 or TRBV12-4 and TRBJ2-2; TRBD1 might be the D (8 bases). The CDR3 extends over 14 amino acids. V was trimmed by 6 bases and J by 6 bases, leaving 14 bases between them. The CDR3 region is CASRTGGGSGELFF. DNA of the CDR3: TGTGCCAGCAGAACAGGGGGGGGGTCCGGGGAGCTGTTTTTT.

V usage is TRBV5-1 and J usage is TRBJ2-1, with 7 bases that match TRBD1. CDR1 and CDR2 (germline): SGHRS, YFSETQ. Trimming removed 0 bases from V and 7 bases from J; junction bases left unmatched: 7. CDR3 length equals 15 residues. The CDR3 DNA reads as TGCGCCAGCAGCTTGGGTCAGGGGGTTTTGAATGAGCAGTTCTTC. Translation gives CASSLGQGVLNEQFF. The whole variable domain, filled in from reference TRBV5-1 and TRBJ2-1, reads KAGVTQTPRYLIKTRGQQVTLSCSPISGHRSVSWYQQTPGQGLQFLFEYFSETQRNKGNFPGRFSGRQFSNSRSEMNVSTLELGDSALYLCASSLGQGVLNEQFFGPGTRLTVL.

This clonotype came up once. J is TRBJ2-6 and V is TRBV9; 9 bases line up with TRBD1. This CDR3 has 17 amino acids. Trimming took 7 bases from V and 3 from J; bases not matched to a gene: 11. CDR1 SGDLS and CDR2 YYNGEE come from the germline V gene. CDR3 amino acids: CASQGTGSPFGANVLTF. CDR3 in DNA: TGTGCCAGCCAGGGGACAGGGTCCCCATTTGGGGCCAACGTCCTGACTTTC. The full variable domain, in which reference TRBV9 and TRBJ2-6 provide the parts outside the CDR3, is DSGVTQTPKHLITATGQRVTLRCSPRSGDLSVYWYQQSLDQGLQFLIQYYNGEERAKGNILERFSAQQFPDLHSELNLSSLELGDSALYFCASQGTGSPFGANVLTFGAGSRLTVL.

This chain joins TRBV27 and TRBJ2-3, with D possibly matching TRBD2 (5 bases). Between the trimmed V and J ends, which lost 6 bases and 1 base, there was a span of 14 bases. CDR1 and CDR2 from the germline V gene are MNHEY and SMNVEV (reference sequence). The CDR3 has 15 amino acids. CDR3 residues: CASSKGGVRTDTQYF. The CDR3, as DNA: TGTGCCAGCAGCAAAGGAGGAGTGCGCACAGATACGCAGTATTTT.

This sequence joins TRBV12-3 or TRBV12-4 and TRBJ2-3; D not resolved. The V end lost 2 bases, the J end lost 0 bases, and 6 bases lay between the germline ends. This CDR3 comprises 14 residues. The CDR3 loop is CASSLTVSTDTQYF. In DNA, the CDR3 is TGTGCCAGCAGTTTAACCGTTAGCACAGATACGCAGTATTTT.

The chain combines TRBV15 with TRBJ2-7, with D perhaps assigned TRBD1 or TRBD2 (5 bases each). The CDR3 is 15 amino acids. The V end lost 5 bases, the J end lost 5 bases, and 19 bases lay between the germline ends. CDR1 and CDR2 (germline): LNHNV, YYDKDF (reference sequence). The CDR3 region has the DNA TGTGCCACCAGCCGGGGCGAGGCGCCTACTCACGAGCAGTACTTC. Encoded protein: CATSRGEAPTHEQYF.

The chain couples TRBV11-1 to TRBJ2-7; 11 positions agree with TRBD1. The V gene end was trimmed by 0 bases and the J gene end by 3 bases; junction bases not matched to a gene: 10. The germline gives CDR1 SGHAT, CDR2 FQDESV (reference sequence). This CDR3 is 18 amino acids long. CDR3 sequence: CASSLARTGGPNYYEQYF. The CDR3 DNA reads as TGTGCCAGCAGCTTAGCCCGGACAGGGGGCCCTAATTACTACGAGCAGTACTTC.

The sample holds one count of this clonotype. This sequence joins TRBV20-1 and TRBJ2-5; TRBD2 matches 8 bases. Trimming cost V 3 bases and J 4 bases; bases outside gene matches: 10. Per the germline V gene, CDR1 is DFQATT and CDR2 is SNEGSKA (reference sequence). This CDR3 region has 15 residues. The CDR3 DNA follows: TGCAGTGCTAGGATTGGTCGGGAGGGCCCAGAGACCCAGTACTTC. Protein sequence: CSARIGREGPETQYF.

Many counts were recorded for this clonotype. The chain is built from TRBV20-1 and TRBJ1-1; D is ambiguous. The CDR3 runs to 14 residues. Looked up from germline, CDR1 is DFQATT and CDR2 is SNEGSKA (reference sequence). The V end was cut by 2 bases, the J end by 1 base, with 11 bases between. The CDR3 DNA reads TGCAGTGCTAGAAGTTTAGCAGGGAACACTGAAGCTTTCTTT. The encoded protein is CSARSLAGNTEAFF.

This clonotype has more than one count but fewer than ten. CDR3: CASSLGFSGELFF. The CDR3 coding sequence is TGCGCCAGCAGCCTCGGGTTCAGCGGGGAGCTGTTTTTT. This chain joins TRBV4-1 and TRBJ2-2; D is uncertain. Trimming pared 4 bases from V and 7 bases from J, leaving 10 bases between. Germline V gene data show CDR1 as MGHRA and CDR2 as YSYEKL. This CDR3 is 13 amino acids long.

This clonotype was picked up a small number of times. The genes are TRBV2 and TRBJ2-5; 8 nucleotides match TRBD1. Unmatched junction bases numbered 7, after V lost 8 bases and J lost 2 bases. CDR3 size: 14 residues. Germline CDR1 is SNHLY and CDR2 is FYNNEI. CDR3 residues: CASAQGARQETQYF. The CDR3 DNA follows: TGTGCCAGCGCCCAGGGGGCTAGACAAGAGACCCAGTACTTC.